This TCR beta chain was captured in a study of cytomegalovirus exposure and HLA in healthy donors. This CDR3 is 14 amino acids long. V lost 6 bases, J lost 4 bases, and 10 bases lay in between. Germline V lookup: CDR1 MDHEN, CDR2 SYDVKM. Regarding this clone: The antigen is undetermined.

This PCR relied on a set of 60 Vbeta primers and 13 Jbeta primers. Produced via immunoSEQ multiplex PCR; TCRdb's table is partial and in-frame only. Of a few hundred thousand clones listed, about four fifths are singletons. General observations from the study: The study put about 180 TCR beta chains on its list as cytomegalovirus-associated. Testing in vitro showed a few CMV-associated chains specific for CMV antigens. The HLA-A and HLA-B alleles of most subjects were reportedly predicted accurately from TCR beta sequences. A later analysis found TCR association rates differed by HLA locus, highest for DRB1 and lowest for HLA-C.

The sample consisted of PBMCs. The genes are TRBV28 and TRBJ1-6; D is unresolved. The TCR was taken from a man aged 25 to 40 in good health and CMV-seronegative. CDR3 sequence: CASRSTVYNSPLHF. The CDR3 coding sequence is TGTGCCAGCAGATCTACAGTTTATAATTCACCCCTCCACTTT.